The clone carrying this T cell receptor beta chain appeared many times. Its antigen is unidentified. These data come from a study of spatial heterogeneity in lung cancer. Study summary: Strongly correlated with TCR transcript counts in tumor regions was a T cell module score, which was a transcriptional module score calculated from matched bulk RNA-seq.

General study points: Mutation counts in tumors were tracked by counts of expanded intratumoral alpha and beta TCRs. The study found that ubiquitous and regional expanded TCR counts tracked ubiquitous and regional nonsynonymous mutations, respectively.

TCRdb re-called the 5' RACE reads through MiXCR, storing one row per CDR3 protein. The data show around 12,000 distinct CDR3 sequences, less than 6.5% seen once. The time point denotes: sample taken at primary tumor resection. Here the sequenced sample was lung tumor tissue, taken at surgery. The origin of this receptor is a female donor with early-stage non-small cell lung cancer.

The CDR3 loop is CATSSGLRTGGNQPQHF. DNA for the CDR3: TGTGCCACCAGCAGCGGTCTAAGGACAGGGGGCAATCAGCCCCAGCATTTT. The V call is TRBV15, the J call TRBJ1-5, with TRBD1 matching 9 bases. Germline CDR1 and CDR2: LNHNV and YYDKDF (reference sequence). J gave up 2 bases and V 3 bases, and 8 bases lay outside the gene matches. This CDR3 comprises 17 residues. The full variable domain, rest sourced from reference TRBV15 and TRBJ1-5, is DAMVIQNPRYQVTQFGKPVTLSCSQTLNHNVMYWYQQKSSQAPKLLFHYYDKDFNNEADTPDNFQSRRPNTSFCFLDIRSPGLGDTAMYLCATSSGLRTGGNQPQHFGDGTRLSIL.